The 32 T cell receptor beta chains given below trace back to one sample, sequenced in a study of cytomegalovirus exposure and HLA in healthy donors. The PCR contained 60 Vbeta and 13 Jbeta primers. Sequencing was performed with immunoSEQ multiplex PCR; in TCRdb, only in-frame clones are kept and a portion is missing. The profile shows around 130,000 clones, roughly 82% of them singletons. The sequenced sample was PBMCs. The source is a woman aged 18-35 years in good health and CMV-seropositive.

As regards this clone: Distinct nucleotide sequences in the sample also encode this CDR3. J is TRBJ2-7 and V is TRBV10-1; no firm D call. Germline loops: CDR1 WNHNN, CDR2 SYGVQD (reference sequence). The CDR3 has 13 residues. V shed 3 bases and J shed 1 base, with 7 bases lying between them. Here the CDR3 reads CASSDSGSYEQYF. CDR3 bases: TGCGCCAGCAGTGATTCCGGGTCCTACGAGCAGTACTTC.

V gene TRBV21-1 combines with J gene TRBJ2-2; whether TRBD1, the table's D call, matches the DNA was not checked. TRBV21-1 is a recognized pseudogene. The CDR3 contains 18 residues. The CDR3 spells CASSLLDRGRGFGGELFF. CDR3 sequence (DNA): TGTGCCAGCAGCCTCTTAGACAGGGGCCGCGGGTTTGGCGGGGAGCTGTTTTTT.

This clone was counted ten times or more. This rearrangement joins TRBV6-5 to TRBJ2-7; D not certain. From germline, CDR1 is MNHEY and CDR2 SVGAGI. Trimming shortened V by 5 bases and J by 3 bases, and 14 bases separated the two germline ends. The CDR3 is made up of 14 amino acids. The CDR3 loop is CASSRGPGYYEQYF. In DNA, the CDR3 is TGTGCCAGCAGTCGTGGGCCTGGGTACTACGAGCAGTACTTC.

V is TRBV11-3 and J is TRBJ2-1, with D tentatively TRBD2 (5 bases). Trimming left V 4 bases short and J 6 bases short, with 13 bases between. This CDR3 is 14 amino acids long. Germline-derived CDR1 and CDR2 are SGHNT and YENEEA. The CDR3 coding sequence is TGTGCCAGCAGCTCCTCGAGGGTGGGCAATGAGCAGTTCTTC. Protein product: CASSSSRVGNEQFF.

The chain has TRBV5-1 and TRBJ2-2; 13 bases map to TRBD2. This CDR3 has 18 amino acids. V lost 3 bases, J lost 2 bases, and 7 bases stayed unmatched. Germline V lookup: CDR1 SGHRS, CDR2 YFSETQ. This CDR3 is CASSSLTSGGTNTGELFF. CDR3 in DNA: TGCGCCAGCAGCTCCCTGACTAGCGGGGGGACCAACACCGGGGAGCTGTTTTTT.

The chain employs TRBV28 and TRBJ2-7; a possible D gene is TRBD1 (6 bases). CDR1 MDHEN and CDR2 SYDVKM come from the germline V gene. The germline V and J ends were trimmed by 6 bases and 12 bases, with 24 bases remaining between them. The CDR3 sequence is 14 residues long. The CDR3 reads CASSPGRGPFVGYF. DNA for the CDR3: TGTGCCAGCAGCCCCGGCAGGGGACCCTTCGTGGGGTACTTC.

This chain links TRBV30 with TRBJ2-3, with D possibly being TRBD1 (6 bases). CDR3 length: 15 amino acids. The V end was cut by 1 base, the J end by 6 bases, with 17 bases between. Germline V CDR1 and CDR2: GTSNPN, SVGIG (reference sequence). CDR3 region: CAWSAPQGSSDTQYF. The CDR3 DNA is TGTGCCTGGAGTGCCCCACAGGGTTCTAGTGATACGCAGTATTTT. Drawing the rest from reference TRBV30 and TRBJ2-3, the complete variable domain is SQTIHQWPATLVQPVGSPLSLECTVEGTSNPNLYWYRQAAGRGLQLLFYSVGIGQISSEVPQNLSASRPQDRQFILSSKKLLLSDSGFYLCAWSAPQGSSDTQYFGPGTRLTVL.

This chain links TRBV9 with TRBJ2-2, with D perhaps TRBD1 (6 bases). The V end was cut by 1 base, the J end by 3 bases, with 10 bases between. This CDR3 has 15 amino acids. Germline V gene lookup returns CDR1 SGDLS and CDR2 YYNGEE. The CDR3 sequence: CASSVYSGDTGELFF. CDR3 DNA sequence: TGTGCCAGCAGCGTATATTCAGGGGACACCGGGGAGCTGTTTTTT.

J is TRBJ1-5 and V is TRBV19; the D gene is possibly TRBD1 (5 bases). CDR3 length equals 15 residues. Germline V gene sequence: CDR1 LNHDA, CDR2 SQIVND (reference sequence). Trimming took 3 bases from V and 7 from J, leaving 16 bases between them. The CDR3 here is CASSIVHYPGQPQHF. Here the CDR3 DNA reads TGTGCCAGTAGTATTGTCCACTACCCAGGGCAGCCCCAGCATTTT.

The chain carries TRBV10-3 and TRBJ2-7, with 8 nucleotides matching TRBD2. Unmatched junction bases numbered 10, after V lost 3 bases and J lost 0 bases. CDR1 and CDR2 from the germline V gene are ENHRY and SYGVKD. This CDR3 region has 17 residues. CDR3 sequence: CAISDGGRYESSYEQYF. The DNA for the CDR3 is TGTGCCATCAGTGACGGCGGGAGGTACGAGAGCTCCTACGAGCAGTACTTC.

CDR3 in DNA: TGTGCTAGTGGTACAGGATATTCACCCCTCCACTTT. Translated, it gives CASGTGYSPLHF. This sequence joins TRBV12-5 and TRBJ1-6; possible D gene TRBD1, 5 bases. V dropped 5 bases and J dropped 8 bases, with 7 bases sitting between them. Germline V gene lookup returns CDR1 LGHNT and CDR2 FRNRAP. This CDR3 comprises 12 residues.

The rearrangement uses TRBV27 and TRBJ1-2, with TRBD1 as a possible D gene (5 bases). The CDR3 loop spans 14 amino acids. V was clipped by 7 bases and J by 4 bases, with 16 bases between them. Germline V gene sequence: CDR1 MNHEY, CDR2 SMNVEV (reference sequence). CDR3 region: CASKTVRGTYGYTF. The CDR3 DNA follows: TGTGCCAGCAAAACCGTAAGGGGAACCTATGGCTACACCTTC.

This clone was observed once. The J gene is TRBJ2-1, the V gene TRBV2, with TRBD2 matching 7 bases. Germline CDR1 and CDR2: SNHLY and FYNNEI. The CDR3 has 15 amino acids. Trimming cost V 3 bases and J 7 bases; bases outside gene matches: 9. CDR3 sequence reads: CASSDLGLLFNEQFF. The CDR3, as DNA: TGTGCCAGCAGTGACCTGGGACTACTTTTTAATGAGCAGTTCTTC.

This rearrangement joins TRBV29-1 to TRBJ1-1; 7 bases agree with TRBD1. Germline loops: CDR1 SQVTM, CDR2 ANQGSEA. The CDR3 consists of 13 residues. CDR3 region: CSVKQGTNTEAFF. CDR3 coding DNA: TGCAGTGTCAAACAGGGGACGAACACTGAAGCTTTCTTT.

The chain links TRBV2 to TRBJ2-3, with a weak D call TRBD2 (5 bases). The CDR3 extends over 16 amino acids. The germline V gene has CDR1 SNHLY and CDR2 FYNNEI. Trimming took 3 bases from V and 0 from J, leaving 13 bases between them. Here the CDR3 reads CASSEILGPSTDTQYF. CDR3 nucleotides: TGTGCCAGCAGTGAGATACTAGGCCCTAGCACAGATACGCAGTATTTT. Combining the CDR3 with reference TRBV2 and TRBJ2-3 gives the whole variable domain EPEVTQTPSHQVTQMGQEVILRCVPISNHLYFYWYRQILGQKVEFLVSFYNNEISEKSEIFDDQFSVERPDGSNFTLKIRSTKLEDSAMYFCASSEILGPSTDTQYFGPGTRLTVL.

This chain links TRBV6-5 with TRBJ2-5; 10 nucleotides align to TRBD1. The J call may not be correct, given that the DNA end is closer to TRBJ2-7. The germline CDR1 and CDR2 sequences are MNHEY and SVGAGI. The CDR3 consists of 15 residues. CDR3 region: CASSYSGQGNCEQYF. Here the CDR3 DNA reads TGTGCCAGCAGTTACTCGGGACAGGGGAATTGCGAGCAGTACTTC.

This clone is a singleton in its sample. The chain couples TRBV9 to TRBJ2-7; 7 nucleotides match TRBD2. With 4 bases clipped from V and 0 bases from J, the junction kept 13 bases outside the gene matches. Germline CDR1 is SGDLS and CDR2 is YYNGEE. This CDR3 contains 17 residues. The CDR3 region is CASSPPRASGPSYEQYF. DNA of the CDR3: TGTGCCAGCAGCCCCCCCCGCGCTAGCGGTCCCTCCTACGAGCAGTACTTC.

Written as DNA, the CDR3 is TGTGCCAGCAGGACAGGGGGTGACGAGACCCAGTACTTC. Encoded protein: CASRTGGDETQYF. This sequence joins TRBV2 and TRBJ2-5; 9 bases are a match to TRBD1. The germline gives CDR1 SNHLY, CDR2 FYNNEI. Unmatched junction bases numbered 4, after V lost 6 bases and J lost 5 bases. The length of the CDR3 is 13 residues.

The CDR3 reads CASSLSHRGTNTGELFF. The CDR3 bases are TGTGCCAGCAGCTTGAGTCACAGGGGAACGAACACCGGGGAGCTGTTTTTT. This chain uses TRBV5-6 with TRBJ2-2, with 7 nucleotides matching TRBD1. V dropped 1 base and J dropped 0; count of bases not matched to a gene: 6. Germline CDR1 reads SGHDT; CDR2 reads YYEEEE. This CDR3 has 17 amino acids. The full variable domain, its missing parts supplied by reference TRBV5-6 and TRBJ2-2, is DAGVTQSPTHLIKTRGQQVTLRCSPKSGHDTVSWYQQALGQGPQFIFQYYEEEERQRGNFPDRFSGHQFPNYSSELNVNALLLGDSALYLCASSLSHRGTNTGELFFGEGSRLTVL.

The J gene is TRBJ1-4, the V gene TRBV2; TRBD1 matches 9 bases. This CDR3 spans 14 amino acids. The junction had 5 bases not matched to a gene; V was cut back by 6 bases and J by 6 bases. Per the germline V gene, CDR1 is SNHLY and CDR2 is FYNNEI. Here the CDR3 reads CASSDRGKDEKLFF. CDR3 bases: TGTGCCAGCAGCGACAGGGGGAAGGATGAAAAACTGTTTTTT.

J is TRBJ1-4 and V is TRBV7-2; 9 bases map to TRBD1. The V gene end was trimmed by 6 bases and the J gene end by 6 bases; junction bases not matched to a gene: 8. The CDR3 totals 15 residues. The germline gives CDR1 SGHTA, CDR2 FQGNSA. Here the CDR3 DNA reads TGTGCCAGCAGTAGTACCGGGACAGGGTATGAAAAACTGTTTTTT. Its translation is CASSSTGTGYEKLFF.

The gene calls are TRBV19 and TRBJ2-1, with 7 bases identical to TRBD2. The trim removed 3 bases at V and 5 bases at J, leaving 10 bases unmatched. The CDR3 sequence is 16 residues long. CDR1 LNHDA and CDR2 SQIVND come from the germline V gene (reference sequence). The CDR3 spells CASSMGEGIGHNEQFF. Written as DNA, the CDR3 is TGTGCCAGTAGTATGGGGGAGGGGATCGGGCACAATGAGCAGTTCTTC.

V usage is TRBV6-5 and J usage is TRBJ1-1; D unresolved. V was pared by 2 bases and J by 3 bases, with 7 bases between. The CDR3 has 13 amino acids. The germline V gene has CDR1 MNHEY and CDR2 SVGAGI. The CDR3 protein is CASSYQRDTEAFF. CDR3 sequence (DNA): TGTGCCAGCAGTTACCAGAGGGACACTGAAGCTTTCTTT.

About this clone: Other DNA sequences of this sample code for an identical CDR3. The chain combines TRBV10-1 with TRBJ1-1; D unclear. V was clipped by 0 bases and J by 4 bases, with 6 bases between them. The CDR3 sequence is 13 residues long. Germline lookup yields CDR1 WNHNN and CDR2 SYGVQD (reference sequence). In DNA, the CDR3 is TGCGCCAGCAGTGAGTCGAGAGGCACTGAAGCTTTCTTT. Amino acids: CASSESRGTEAFF.

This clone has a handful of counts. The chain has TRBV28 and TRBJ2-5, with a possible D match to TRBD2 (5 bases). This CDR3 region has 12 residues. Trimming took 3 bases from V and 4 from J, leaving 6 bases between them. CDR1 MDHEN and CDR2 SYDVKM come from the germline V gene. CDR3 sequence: CASSLRAETQYF. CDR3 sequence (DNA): TGTGCCAGCAGTTTGAGGGCAGAGACCCAGTACTTC.

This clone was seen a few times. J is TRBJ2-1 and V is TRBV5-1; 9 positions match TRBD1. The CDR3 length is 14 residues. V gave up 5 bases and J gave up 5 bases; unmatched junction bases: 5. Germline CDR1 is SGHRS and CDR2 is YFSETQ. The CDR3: CASSGTGQHNEQFF. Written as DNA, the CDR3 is TGCGCCAGCAGTGGGACAGGGCAGCACAATGAGCAGTTCTTC. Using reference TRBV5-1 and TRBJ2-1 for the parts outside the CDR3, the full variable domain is KAGVTQTPRYLIKTRGQQVTLSCSPISGHRSVSWYQQTPGQGLQFLFEYFSETQRNKGNFPGRFSGRQFSNSRSEMNVSTLELGDSALYLCASSGTGQHNEQFFGPGTRLTVL.

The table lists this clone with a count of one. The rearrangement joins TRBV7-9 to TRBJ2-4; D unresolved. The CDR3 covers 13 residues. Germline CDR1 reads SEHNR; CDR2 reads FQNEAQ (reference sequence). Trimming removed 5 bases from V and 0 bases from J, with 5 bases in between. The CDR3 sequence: CASSPLAKNIQYF. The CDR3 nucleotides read TGTGCCAGCAGCCCACTAGCCAAAAACATTCAGTACTTC.

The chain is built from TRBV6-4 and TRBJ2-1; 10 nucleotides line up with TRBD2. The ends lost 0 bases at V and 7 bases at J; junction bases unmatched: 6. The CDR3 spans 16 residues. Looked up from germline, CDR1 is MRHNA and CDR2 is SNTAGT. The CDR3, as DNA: TGTGCCAGCAGTGACTCAGCGGGGGGGCCTTTTAATGAGCAGTTCTTC. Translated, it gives CASSDSAGGPFNEQFF.

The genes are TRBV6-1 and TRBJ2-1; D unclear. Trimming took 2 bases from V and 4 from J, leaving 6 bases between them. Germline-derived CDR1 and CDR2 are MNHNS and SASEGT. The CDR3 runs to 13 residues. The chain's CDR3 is CASSELEYNEQFF. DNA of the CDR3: TGTGCCAGCAGTGAATTGGAGTACAATGAGCAGTTCTTC.

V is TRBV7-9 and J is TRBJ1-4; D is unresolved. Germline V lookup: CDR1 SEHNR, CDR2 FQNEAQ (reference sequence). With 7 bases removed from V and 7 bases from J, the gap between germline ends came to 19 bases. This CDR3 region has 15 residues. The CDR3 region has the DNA TGTGCCAGCACCCTTGATACCGGAGCGGGTGAAAAACTGTTTTTT. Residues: CASTLDTGAGEKLFF. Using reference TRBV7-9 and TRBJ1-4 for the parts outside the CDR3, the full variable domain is DTGVSQNPRHKITKRGQNVTFRCDPISEHNRLYWYRQTLGQGPEFLTYFQNEAQLEKSRLLSDRFSAERPKGSFSTLEIQRTEQGDSAMYLCASTLDTGAGEKLFFGSGTQLSVL.

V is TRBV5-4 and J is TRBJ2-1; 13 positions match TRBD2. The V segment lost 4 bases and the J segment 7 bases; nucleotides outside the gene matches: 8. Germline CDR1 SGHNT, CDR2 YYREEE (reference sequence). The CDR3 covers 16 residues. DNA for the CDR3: TGTGCCAGCAGCGAAGGACTAGCGGGGGCGGGGAATGAGCAGTTCTTC. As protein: CASSEGLAGAGNEQFF.

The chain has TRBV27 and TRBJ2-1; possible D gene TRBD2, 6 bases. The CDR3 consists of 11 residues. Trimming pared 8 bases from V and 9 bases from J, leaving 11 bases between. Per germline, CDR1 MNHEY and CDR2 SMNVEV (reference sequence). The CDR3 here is CASHGGGEQFF. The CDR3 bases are TGTGCCAGCCATGGGGGAGGTGAGCAGTTCTTC.